What follows is one T cell receptor (beta chain) and its context. Its cognate antigen is unknown. This entry comes from a study of T-cell memory formation after mild COVID-19. The overall study: There were largely donor-specific TCR clusters. Findings and caveats of the study: The SARS-CoV-2 specificity of second-wave clones reaching peak at day 37 remained unverified. The main location of contracting CD4+ clones was CM and EM, and that of contracting CD8+ clones was EMRA.

CDR1 MDHEN and CDR2 SYDVKM come from the germline V gene. The CDR3 sequence is 22 residues long. Trimming took 2 bases from V and 5 from J; bases not matched to a gene: 28. The 5'RACE method, run with constant-segment primers, produced TCR alpha and TCR beta cDNA libraries (carrying sample barcodes and UMIs). TCRdb re-called the 5' RACE reads with MiXCR, one entry per CDR3 protein. Seen here are a few hundred thousand distinct CDR3 sequences, roughly an eighth observed once, and the top ten hold about 21%. This receptor was obtained from a man aged 18-30 years who had mild COVID-19 (a few samples of this study predate the infection). Cell type and time point are not known. The chain links TRBV28 to TRBJ2-3; 7 bases are shared with TRBD2. Sequenced sample: PBMCs or a T cell subset sorted from them (not recorded which). The CDR3 region is CASSLSGGVLKKGVLLGDTQYF. CDR3 nucleotide sequence: TGTGCCAGCAGTTTAAGTGGGGGGGTACTCAAGAAGGGTGTGTTGTTAGGAGATACGCAGTATTTT.